This paragraph covers one T cell receptor (beta chain) sequence. This entry belongs to a study of blood T cell repertoires in COVID-19. Study-wide context: Some COVID-19 samples were acute and others convalescent; all came from the United States, Italy and Spain.

Method: immunoSEQ multiplex PCR; TCRdb's copy keeps in-frame clones and lacks some. The sample yields tens of thousands of clones, approximately 79% seen once. The V and J ends lost 4 bases and 1 base respectively, with 11 bases between them. CDR3 length: 14 amino acids. Germline loops: CDR1 SGHDT, CDR2 YYEEEE. This TCR came from a human donor in a cohort sampled during active COVID-19. V and J are TRBV5-6 and TRBJ1-1; the D is unclear. Source material: peripheral blood. The CDR3 sequence: CASSPRRTNTEAFF. The CDR3 bases are TGTGCCAGCAGCCCTAGGAGGACGAACACTGAAGCTTTCTTT.